Sequencing of this T cell receptor beta chain was carried out in a study of blood T cells in healthy people across ages. Study conclusions and caveats: Those diversity estimates obtained from one million T cells were thought to be underestimates.

A sample-barcoded 5' primer and a J-beta primer mix were used in a second PCR of roughly 7 to 11 cycles. TCRdb passed the 5' RACE reads through MiXCR, listing each CDR3 protein once. The sample shows fewer than 2,000,000 distinct CDR3 sequences, 30% to 35% of them seen only once. This clonotype was seen more than once but under ten times. The antigen is undetermined. Between the trimmed V and J ends, which lost 1 base and 9 bases, there was a span of 14 bases. The V gene's germline CDR1 is PRHDT and CDR2 FYEKMQ (reference sequence). This CDR3 is built from 14 residues. The gene calls are TRBV13 and TRBJ2-3; possibly TRBD2 for D (7 bases). The sequence derives from a woman younger than 45 in good health. Sequencing used blood. For the CDR3, the DNA is TGTGCCAGCAGCTTAGAGGGGGGGCCGCCAACGCAGTATTTT. It is translated as CASSLEGGPPTQYF. The full variable domain, with the rest looked up from reference TRBV13 and TRBJ2-3, is AAGVIQSPRHLIKEKRETATLKCYPIPRHDTVYWYQQGPGQDPQFLISFYEKMQSDKGSIPDRFSAQQFSDYHSELNMSSLELGDSALYFCASSLEGGPPTQYFGPGTRLTVL.